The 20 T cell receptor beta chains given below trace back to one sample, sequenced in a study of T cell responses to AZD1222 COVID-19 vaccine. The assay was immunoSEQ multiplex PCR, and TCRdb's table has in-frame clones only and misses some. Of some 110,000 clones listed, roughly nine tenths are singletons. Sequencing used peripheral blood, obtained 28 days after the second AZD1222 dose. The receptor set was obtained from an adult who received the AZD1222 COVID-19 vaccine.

The CDR3 bases are TGCGCCAGCAGCCCCGGGACAGCCTACAATGAGCAGTTCTTC. Translated: CASSPGTAYNEQFF. The chain uses TRBV4-1 and TRBJ2-1; TRBD1 aligns across 7 bases. Germline assignment: CDR1 MGHRA and CDR2 YSYEKL. The CDR3 is 14 residues long. V gave up 4 bases and J gave up 2 bases; unmatched junction bases: 2.

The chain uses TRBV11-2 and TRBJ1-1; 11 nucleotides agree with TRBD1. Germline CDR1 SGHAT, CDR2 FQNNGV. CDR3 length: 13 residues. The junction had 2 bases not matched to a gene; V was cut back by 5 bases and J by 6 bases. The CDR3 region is CASSGQGAPEAFF. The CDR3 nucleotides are TGTGCCAGCAGCGGACAGGGGGCGCCTGAAGCTTTCTTT.

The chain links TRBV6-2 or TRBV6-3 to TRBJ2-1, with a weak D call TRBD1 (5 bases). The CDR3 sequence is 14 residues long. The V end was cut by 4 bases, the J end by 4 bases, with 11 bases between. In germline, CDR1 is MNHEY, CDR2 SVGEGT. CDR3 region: CASSWQGRYNEQFF. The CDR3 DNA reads TGTGCCAGCAGTTGGCAGGGTCGGTACAATGAGCAGTTCTTC.

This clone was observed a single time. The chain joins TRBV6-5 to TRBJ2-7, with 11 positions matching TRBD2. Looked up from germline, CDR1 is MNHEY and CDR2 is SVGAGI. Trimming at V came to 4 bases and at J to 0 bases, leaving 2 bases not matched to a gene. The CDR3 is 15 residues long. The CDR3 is CASSLTSGTSYEQYF. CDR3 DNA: TGTGCCAGCAGTTTGACTAGCGGGACCTCCTACGAGCAGTACTTC.

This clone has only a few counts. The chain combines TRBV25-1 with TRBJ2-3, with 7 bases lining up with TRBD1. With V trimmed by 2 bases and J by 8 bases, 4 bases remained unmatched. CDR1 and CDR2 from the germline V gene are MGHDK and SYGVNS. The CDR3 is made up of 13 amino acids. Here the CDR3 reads CASSEMGQTTQYF. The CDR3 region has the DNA TGTGCCAGCAGTGAAATGGGACAGACTACGCAGTATTTT.

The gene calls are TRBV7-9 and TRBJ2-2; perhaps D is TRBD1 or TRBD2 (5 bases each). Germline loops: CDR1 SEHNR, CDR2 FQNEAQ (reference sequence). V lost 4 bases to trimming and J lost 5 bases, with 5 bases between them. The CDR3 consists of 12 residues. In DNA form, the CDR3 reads TGTGCCAGCAGCTGGGGGACCGGGGAGCTGTTTTTT. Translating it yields CASSWGTGELFF.

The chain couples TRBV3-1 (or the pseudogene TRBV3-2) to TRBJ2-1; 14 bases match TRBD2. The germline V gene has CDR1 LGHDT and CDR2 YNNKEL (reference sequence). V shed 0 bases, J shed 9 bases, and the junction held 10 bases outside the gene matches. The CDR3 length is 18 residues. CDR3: CASSQEGTSGSRSAEQFF. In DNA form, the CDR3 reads TGTGCCAGCAGCCAAGAAGGGACTAGCGGGAGTAGGTCGGCTGAGCAGTTCTTC.

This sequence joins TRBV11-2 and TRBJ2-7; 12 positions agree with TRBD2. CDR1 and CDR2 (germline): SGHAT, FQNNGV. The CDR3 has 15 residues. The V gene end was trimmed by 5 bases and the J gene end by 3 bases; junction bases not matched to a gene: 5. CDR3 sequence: CASSPGLAGIYEQYF. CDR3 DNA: TGTGCCAGCAGCCCTGGACTAGCGGGAATCTACGAGCAGTACTTC.

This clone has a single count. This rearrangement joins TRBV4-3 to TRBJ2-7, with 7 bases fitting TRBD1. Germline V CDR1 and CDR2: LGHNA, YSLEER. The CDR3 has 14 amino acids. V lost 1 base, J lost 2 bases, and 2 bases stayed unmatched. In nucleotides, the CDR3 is TGCGCCAGCAGCCAAGGACAGGGAACCTACGAGCAGTACTTC. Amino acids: CASSQGQGTYEQYF.

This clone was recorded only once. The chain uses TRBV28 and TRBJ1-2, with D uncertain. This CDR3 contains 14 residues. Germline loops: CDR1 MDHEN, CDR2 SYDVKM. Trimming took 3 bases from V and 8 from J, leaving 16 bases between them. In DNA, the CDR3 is TGTGCCAGCAGTTTCCCAGGACTTGTGGAGGGCTACACCTTC. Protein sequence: CASSFPGLVEGYTF.

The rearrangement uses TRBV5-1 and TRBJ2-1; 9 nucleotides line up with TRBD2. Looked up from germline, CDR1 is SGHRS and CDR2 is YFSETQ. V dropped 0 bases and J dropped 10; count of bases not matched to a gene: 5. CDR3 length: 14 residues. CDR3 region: CASSLGGRGREQFF. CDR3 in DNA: TGCGCCAGCAGCTTGGGCGGGAGGGGAAGGGAGCAGTTCTTC. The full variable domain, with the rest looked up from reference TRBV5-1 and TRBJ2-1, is KAGVTQTPRYLIKTRGQQVTLSCSPISGHRSVSWYQQTPGQGLQFLFEYFSETQRNKGNFPGRFSGRQFSNSRSEMNVSTLELGDSALYLCASSLGGRGREQFFGPGTRLTVL.

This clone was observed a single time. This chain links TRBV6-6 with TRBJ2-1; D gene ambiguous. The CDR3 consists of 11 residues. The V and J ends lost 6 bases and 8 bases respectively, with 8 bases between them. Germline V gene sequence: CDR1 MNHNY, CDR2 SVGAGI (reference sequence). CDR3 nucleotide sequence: TGTGCCAGCAGCCCCGGGCATGAGCAGTTCTTC. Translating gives CASSPGHEQFF.

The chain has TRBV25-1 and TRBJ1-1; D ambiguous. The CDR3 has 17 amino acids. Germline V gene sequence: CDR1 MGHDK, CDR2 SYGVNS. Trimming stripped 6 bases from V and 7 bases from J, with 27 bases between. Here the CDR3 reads CASRGSLQTSRVGEAFF. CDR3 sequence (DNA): TGTGCCAGCAGAGGGTCTTTACAGACCTCGCGGGTTGGTGAAGCTTTCTTT.

CDR3 coding DNA: TGTGCCAGCAGCTTAACAGGGATCTATGGCTACACCTTC. Protein: CASSLTGIYGYTF. The chain links TRBV7-2 to TRBJ1-2; TRBD1 is a possible D gene (6 bases). The V and J ends lost 2 bases and 4 bases respectively, with 8 bases between them. The CDR3 extends over 13 amino acids. Germline CDR1 SGHTA, CDR2 FQGNSA.

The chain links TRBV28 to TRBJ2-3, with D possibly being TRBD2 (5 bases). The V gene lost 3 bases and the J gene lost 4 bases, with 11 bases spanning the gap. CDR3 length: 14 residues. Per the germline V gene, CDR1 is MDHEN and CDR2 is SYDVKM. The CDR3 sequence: CASSFGRTPDTQYF. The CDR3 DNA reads TGTGCCAGCAGTTTTGGCAGGACTCCAGATACGCAGTATTTT. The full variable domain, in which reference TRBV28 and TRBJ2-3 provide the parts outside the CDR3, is DVKVTQSSRYLVKRTGEKVFLECVQDMDHENMFWYRQDPGLGLRLIYFSYDVKMKEKGDIPEGYSVSREKKERFSLILESASTNQTSMYLCASSFGRTPDTQYFGPGTRLTVL.

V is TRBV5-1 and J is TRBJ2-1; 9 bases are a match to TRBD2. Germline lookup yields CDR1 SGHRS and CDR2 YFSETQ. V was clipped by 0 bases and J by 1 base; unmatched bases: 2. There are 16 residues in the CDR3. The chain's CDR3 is CASSLGLAASYNEQFF. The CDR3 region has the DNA TGCGCCAGCAGCTTGGGACTAGCGGCTTCCTACAATGAGCAGTTCTTC.

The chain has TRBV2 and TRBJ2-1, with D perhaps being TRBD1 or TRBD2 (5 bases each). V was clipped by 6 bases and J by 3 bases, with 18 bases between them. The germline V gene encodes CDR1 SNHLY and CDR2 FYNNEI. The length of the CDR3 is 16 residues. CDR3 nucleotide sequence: TGTGCCAGCAGCCGCCAGGGCCTTGGAGGCTACAATGAGCAGTTCTTC. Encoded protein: CASSRQGLGGYNEQFF.

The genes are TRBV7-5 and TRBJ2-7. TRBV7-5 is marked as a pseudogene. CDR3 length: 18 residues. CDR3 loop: CVRSLAEPVGFASYEQYF. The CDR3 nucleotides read TGTGTCAGAAGCTTAGCAGAACCAGTTGGGTTTGCCTCCTACGAGCAGTACTTC.

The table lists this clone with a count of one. Here the CDR3 reads CASSEGTAGNQPQHF. CDR3 coding DNA: TGTGCCAGCAGCGAAGGGACAGCTGGGAATCAGCCCCAGCATTTT. This chain links TRBV9 with TRBJ1-5; 7 bases fit TRBD1. CDR3 length equals 15 residues. The germline V gene encodes CDR1 SGDLS and CDR2 YYNGEE. V trimming: 3 bases; J trimming: 4 bases; junction bases outside the gene matches: 7.

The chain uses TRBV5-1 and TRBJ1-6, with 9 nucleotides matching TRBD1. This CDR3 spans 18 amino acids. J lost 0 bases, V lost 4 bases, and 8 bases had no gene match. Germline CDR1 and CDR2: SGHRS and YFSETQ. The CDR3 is CASSTQQGAYSYNSPLHF. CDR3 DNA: TGCGCCAGCAGCACGCAACAGGGGGCTTACTCCTATAATTCACCCCTCCACTTT.